This T cell receptor beta chain was sequenced during a study of Ad26.COV2.S vaccination and SARS-CoV-2 variants. Indicated treatment: 15 to 20 received Ad26.COV2.S at low or high dose, single or two shots; about 5 received placebo; per-sample allocation not given. Specimen acquisition occurred on day 63 following the initial vaccine or placebo injection. TCRdb's table, derived via immunoSEQ multiplex PCR, lists solely in-frame clones and lacks some. The table has about 350,000 clones, about 88% seen once; the top ten hold approximately 11%. The germline V and J ends were trimmed by 6 bases and 7 bases, with 18 bases remaining between them. The CDR3 loop spans 14 amino acids. Germline CDR1 and CDR2: SEHNR and FQNEAQ (reference sequence).

The origin of this receptor is a person aged 18-60 years who received the Ad26.COV2.S COVID-19 vaccine or a placebo. The material was peripheral blood, obtained in a trial of Ad26.COV2.S vaccine versus placebo. V gene TRBV7-9 combines with J gene TRBJ1-2; weak D call: TRBD1 (6 bases). Here the CDR3 reads CASRGAQGVGGYTF. As DNA, the CDR3 is TGTGCCAGCAGGGGAGCACAGGGCGTCGGTGGCTACACCTTC.